This T cell receptor (beta chain) was captured in a study of cytomegalovirus exposure and HLA in healthy donors. General study findings and limits: Segments of the TCR beta V type were, in most cases, productive about 87% or about 30% of the time in an earlier analysis. 150 to 200 TCR beta chains were listed as cytomegalovirus-associated.

At the time of sampling, donors were nominally healthy, though unrecorded immune exposures were likely. Germline lookup yields CDR1 SGHRS and CDR2 YFSETQ. The CDR3 runs 16 residues. With V trimmed by 4 bases and J by 4 bases, 10 bases remained unmatched. In regard to this clone: What it binds is unknown.

The PCR ran on 60 Vbeta and 13 Jbeta primers. The table came from immunoSEQ multiplex PCR; TCRdb's copy has only in-frame clones and leaves some out. Of approximately 200,000 clones listed, around three quarters are singletons. The chain is built from TRBV5-1 and TRBJ2-3; 9 nucleotides align to TRBD1. Sequenced: PBMCs. This TCR came from a man aged 30-40 years in good health and CMV-seronegative. CDR3 nucleotides: TGCGCCAGCAGCACACCCCGGGACAGGGTGGCAGATACGCAGTATTTT. Amino acids: CASSTPRDRVADTQYF.